These T cell receptor beta chains were read from a single sample in a study of blood T cell repertoires in COVID-19. Data came from immunoSEQ multiplex PCR; TCRdb stores just in-frame clones and leaves some out. The sample includes about 82,000 clones, under 80% seen only once; the top ten take around 34%. Sequenced input: peripheral blood. The receptors were gathered from a man aged 55 to 69 with COVID-19, enrolled during active disease. CDR3s include the opening cysteine and the closing phenylalanine or tryptophan. The order of the fields is CDR3 length, V gene, D gene, J gene, clone size, CDR3 DNA, CDR3 protein. A D gene is named only where the DNA matches it firmly. A clone size is listed for some rows: how often the clone was seen (once, few, many), or a class if it is expanded.

14	TRBV5-1	NA	TRBJ1-1	once	TGCGCCAGCAGTTTGGGTGCAGAGAACACTGAAGCTTTCTTT	CASSLGAENTEAFF
16	TRBV5-6	TRBD1	TRBJ2-2	NA	TGTGCCAGCAGCTTGTACGTGGACAGGGCATCGGGGGAGCTGTTTTTT	CASSLYVDRASGELFF
13	TRBV7-3	TRBD1	TRBJ1-1	NA	TGTGCCAGCAGCCCCACTGGACAGGGGGGAGCTTTCTTT	CASSPTGQGGAFF
16	TRBV5-1	NA	TRBJ2-2	NA	TGCGCCAGCAGCCCCAGACAGGTAGCGAACACCGGGGAGCTGTTTTTT	CASSPRQVANTGELFF
16	TRBV15	TRBD1	TRBJ2-3	NA	TGTGCCACCAGCGTTCCGGGACAGGGGACAACAGATACGCAGTATTTT	CATSVPGQGTTDTQYF
16	TRBV11-2	NA	TRBJ1-6	once	TGTGCCAGCAGCTTACGCCGACAGGTCGATAATTCACCCCTCCACTTT	CASSLRRQVDNSPLHF
16	TRBV4-2	NA	TRBJ2-7	few	TGTGCCAGCAGCCAAGACTGGCTTGGCAGGGCGGGAGAGCAGTACTTC	CASSQDWLGRAGEQYF
17	TRBV7-7	TRBD2	TRBJ2-1	NA	TGTGCTAGCAGCTCCCGGTGGGGACTAGCGGGCTACAATGAGCAGTTCTTC	CASSSRWGLAGYNEQFF
15	TRBV5-6	TRBD1	TRBJ1-4	NA	TGTGCCAGCAGCTTGTTGCGGACAGGGGGTGAAAAACTGTTTTTT	CASSLLRTGGEKLFF
18	TRBV6-6	TRBD1	TRBJ2-4	NA	TGTGCCAGCAGTCCAGGGGGCTCAAGGTTGGGGGCCAAAAACATTCAGTACTTC	CASSPGGSRLGAKNIQYF
15	TRBV19	NA	TRBJ1-2	NA	TGTGCCAGTAGTCCGGAGGGACCGCCCACATATGGCTACACCTTC	CASSPEGPPTYGYTF
15	TRBV7-3	TRBD2	TRBJ2-1	NA	TGTGCCAGCAGTCCCACTAGCGGGGGGGTCAATGAGCAGTTCTTC	CASSPTSGGVNEQFF
14	TRBV5-1	NA	TRBJ1-2	NA	TGCGCCAGCAGCTTGCGGTCAGCGAACTATGGCTACACCTTC	CASSLRSANYGYTF
13	TRBV11-1	NA	TRBJ2-2	once	TGTGCCAGCAGCTTCCCCGGGACCGGGGAGCTGTTTTTT	CASSFPGTGELFF
14	TRBV11-3	TRBD1	TRBJ2-7	NA	TGTGCCAGCAGCCCGACAGGGTACCCCTACGAGCAGTACTTC	CASSPTGYPYEQYF
15	TRBV5-1	TRBD2	TRBJ2-2	NA	TGCGCCAGCAGCCCGACTAGCGGGGGGGCCGGGGAGCTGTTTTTT	CASSPTSGGAGELFF
14	TRBV11-3	NA	TRBJ2-7	NA	TGTGCCAGCAGCTTCGGCAGGGAACGACACGAGCAGTACTTC	CASSFGRERHEQYF
13	TRBV2	NA	TRBJ2-3	NA	TGTGCCGACAGAAATTCTCGCACAGATACGCAGTATTTT	CADRNSRTDTQYF
13	TRBV7-2	NA	TRBJ2-3	NA	TGTGCCAGCAGCTTACCAAGCACAGATACGCAGTATTTT	CASSLPSTDTQYF
14	TRBV7-3	TRBD1	TRBJ2-3	NA	TGTGCCAGCAGCTTGCAGGGGGCGGGAGATACGCAGTATTTT	CASSLQGAGDTQYF
10	TRBV2	NA	TRBJ2-5	NA	TGTGCCAGCGGAGGCTGGACCCAGTACTTC	CASGGWTQYF
14	TRBV2	TRBD2	TRBJ2-7	NA	TGTGCCATCACTTGGAGCGGGAGCTACTACGAGCAGTACTTC	CAITWSGSYYEQYF
14	TRBV5-1	TRBD1	TRBJ1-2	NA	TGCGCCAGCAGCTTGAGTGGGACAGACTATGGCTACACCTTC	CASSLSGTDYGYTF
13	TRBV7-3	NA	TRBJ2-7	NA	TGTGCCAGCAGCTTATCAACAGGGTACGAGCAGTACTTC	CASSLSTGYEQYF
16	TRBV3-1/TRBV3-2	TRBD2	TRBJ2-1	NA	TGTGCCAGCAGCCTTAGGACTAGCGGGGTATACAATGAGCAGTTCTTC	CASSLRTSGVYNEQFF
15	TRBV10-3	TRBD1	TRBJ1-5	NA	TGTGCCATCAGCGAGGGGGCTCAAGCGGGTCAGCCCCAGCATTTT	CAISEGAQAGQPQHF
13	TRBV9	NA	TRBJ1-2	NA	TGTGCCAGCAGCCGCGGGGCGCTCTATGGCTACACCTTC	CASSRGALYGYTF
14	TRBV6-5	TRBD2	TRBJ2-7	NA	TGTGCCGGGTCCGGGACTAGCGAGATCTACGAGCAGTACTTC	CAGSGTSEIYEQYF
15	TRBV6-5	TRBD1	TRBJ1-6	NA	TGTGCCAGCAGGGGACAGGGGAGTTGGAGTTCACCCCTCCACTTT	CASRGQGSWSSPLHF
15	TRBV15	TRBD2	TRBJ2-5	once	TGTGCCACCAGCCCGGGGGTAGCGGGCCCCGAGACCCAGTACTTC	CATSPGVAGPETQYF
14	TRBV9	NA	TRBJ2-7	many	TGTGCCAGCAGCCCCCCCTCCAGGGCCTACGAGCAGTACTTC	CASSPPSRAYEQYF
15	TRBV9	TRBD1	TRBJ2-6	NA	TGTGCCAGCAGCACACAGGGGGCTGGGGCCAACGTCCTGACTTTC	CASSTQGAGANVLTF
14	TRBV5-1	NA	TRBJ2-7	NA	TGCGCCAGCAGCGCGACAGCTTCATCCTACGAGCAGTACTTC	CASSATASSYEQYF
15	TRBV12-2	NA	TRBJ1-5	NA	TGTGCAAGTCGCTTAGCGCTCGTCAGGGGATCGCCCCAGCATTTT	CASRLALVRGSPQHF
15	TRBV11-2	TRBD2	TRBJ2-7	NA	TGTGCCAGCAGCTTAGAGAGTAGCGGGGCAAGGGAGCAGTACTTC	CASSLESSGAREQYF
15	TRBV5-4	TRBD2	TRBJ2-1	NA	TGTGCCAGCAGCTTGGGGGAGGGCCTGGATGGAGAGCAGTTCTTC	CASSLGEGLDGEQFF